The next 5 T cell receptor beta chains were all read from a single sample in a study of OX40 agonist ivuxolimab in advanced cancers. Some clones are missing from TCRdb's copy, which holds only in-frame ones; the method was immunoSEQ multiplex PCR. The sample has about 47,000 clones; almost 90% are singletons. The specimen comprised CD4+ or CD8+ T cells sorted from blood, sampled in a trial of the OX40 agonist ivuxolimab. The receptor source for this set is an adult with an advanced solid tumor such as melanoma, head and neck, liver or kidney cancer.

V usage is TRBV11-2 and J usage is TRBJ2-3; a weak D match, TRBD1 (5 bases). The CDR3 is 15 amino acids. CDR1 is SGHAT, CDR2 FQNNGV, per germline. Trimming cost V 6 bases and J 0 bases, with 13 bases left between them. CDR3 loop: CASRLQASSTDTQYF. The CDR3 DNA reads as TGTGCCAGCAGATTACAGGCATCTAGCACAGATACGCAGTATTTT.

The rearrangement uses TRBV27 and TRBJ2-7; 7 nucleotides match TRBD1. There are 15 residues in the CDR3. The V segment lost 5 bases and the J segment 0 bases; nucleotides outside the gene matches: 7. The germline V gene encodes CDR1 MNHEY and CDR2 SMNVEV (reference sequence). CDR3 amino acids: CASSVTGVGSYEQYF. CDR3 sequence (DNA): TGTGCCAGCAGTGTAACAGGGGTGGGCTCCTACGAGCAGTACTTC.

The chain uses TRBV6-5 and TRBJ2-7; D remains unclear. The germline V gene has CDR1 MNHEY and CDR2 SVGAGI. V lost 0 bases and J 1 base, leaving 13 bases between the germline ends. The CDR3 has 16 amino acids. CDR3: CASSYSIGPGSYEQYF. CDR3 DNA sequence: TGTGCCAGCAGTTACTCGATAGGTCCCGGATCCTACGAGCAGTACTTC.

The genes are TRBV9 and TRBJ1-3, with D possibly TRBD1 on 6 matching bases. This CDR3 has 16 residues. Germline loops: CDR1 SGDLS, CDR2 YYNGEE. V was pared by 4 bases and J by 0 bases, with 14 bases between. The DNA for the CDR3 is TGTGCCAGCAGCCCCCCGGGACATCTCTCTGGAAACACCATATATTTT. Translated, it gives CASSPPGHLSGNTIYF. Full variable domain (rest looked up from reference TRBV9 and TRBJ1-3): DSGVTQTPKHLITATGQRVTLRCSPRSGDLSVYWYQQSLDQGLQFLIQYYNGEERAKGNILERFSAQQFPDLHSELNLSSLELGDSALYFCASSPPGHLSGNTIYFGEGSWLTVV.

The CDR3 DNA sequence: TGTGCCAGCAGCACCAGGACTGACGCAGGGGAGCTGTTTTTT. Its protein product is CASSTRTDAGELFF. This rearrangement joins TRBV7-2 to TRBJ2-2, with D possibly being TRBD2 (5 bases). CDR1 SGHTA and CDR2 FQGNSA come from the germline V gene. This CDR3 region has 14 residues. V lost 5 bases and J 8 bases, leaving 15 bases between the germline ends.